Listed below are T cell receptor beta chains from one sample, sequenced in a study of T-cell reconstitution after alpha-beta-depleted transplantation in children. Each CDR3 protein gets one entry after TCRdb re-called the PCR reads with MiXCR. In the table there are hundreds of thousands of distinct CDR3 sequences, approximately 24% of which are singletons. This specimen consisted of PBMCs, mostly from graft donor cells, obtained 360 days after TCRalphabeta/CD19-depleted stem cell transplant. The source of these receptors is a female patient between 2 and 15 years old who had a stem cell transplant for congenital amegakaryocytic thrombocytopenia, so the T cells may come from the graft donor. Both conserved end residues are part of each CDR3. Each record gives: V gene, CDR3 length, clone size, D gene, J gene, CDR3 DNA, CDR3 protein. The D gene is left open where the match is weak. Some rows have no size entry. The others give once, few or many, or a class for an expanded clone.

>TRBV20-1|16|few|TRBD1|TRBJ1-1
TGCAGTGCTCGGTCCGGGACAGAGTCTAAAGTAACTGAAGCTTTCTTT
CSARSGTESKVTEAFF
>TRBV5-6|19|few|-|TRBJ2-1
TGTGCCAGCAGCCTCCCGGGGGCCTTCGATCGACGGTCCTACAATGAGCAGTTCTTC
CASSLPGAFDRRSYNEQFF
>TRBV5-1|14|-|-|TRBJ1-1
TGCGCCAGCAGCCACAATACAGGGAACACTGAAGCTTTCTTT
CASSHNTGNTEAFF
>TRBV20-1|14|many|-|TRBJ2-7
TGCAGTGCTAGAAGACGGGACTGGTCCTACGAGCAGTACTTC
CSARRRDWSYEQYF
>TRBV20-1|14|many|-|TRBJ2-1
TGCAGTGCTCTAACCAAGAGCAGGGGCAATGAGCAGTTCTTC
CSALTKSRGNEQFF
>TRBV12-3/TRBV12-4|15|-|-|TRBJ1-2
TGTGCCAGCATCCGTTTGGTCCAAGTGAACTATGGCTACACCTTC
CASIRLVQVNYGYTF
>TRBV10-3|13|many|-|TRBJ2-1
TGTGCCATCAGTGAGTACCCTTACAATGAGCAGTTCTTC
CAISEYPYNEQFF
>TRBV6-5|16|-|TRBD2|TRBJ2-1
TGTGCCAGCAGTTACGGGCCGGGAGGCCCATACAATGAGCAGTTCTTC
CASSYGPGGPYNEQFF
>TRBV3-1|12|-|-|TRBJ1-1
TGTGCCAGCAGCCAAAGGAACACTGAAGCTTTCTTT
CASSQRNTEAFF
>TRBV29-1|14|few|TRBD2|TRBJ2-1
TGCAGCGTAGTTACTAGCGGGACTTACAATGAGCAGTTCTTC
CSVVTSGTYNEQFF
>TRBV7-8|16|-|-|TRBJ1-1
TGTGCCAGCAGCTTGGGGTGGGGGGCTCTGAACACTGAAGCTTTCTTT
CASSLGWGALNTEAFF
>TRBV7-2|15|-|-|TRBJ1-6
TGTGCCAGCAGCCTTGGACCCCAGGGGAATTCACCCCTCCACTTT
CASSLGPQGNSPLHF
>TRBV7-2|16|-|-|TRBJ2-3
TGTGCCAGCAGCTCGCAGTGGGGGCGGGGCACAGATACGCAGTATTTT
CASSSQWGRGTDTQYF
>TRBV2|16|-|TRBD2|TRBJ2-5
TGTGCCAGCAGTGAGGGACTAGCGGCGATACAAGAGACCCAGTACTTC
CASSEGLAAIQETQYF
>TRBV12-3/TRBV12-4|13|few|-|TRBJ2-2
TGTGCCAGCAGTTTGATTAGGGTCGGGGAGCTGTTTTTT
CASSLIRVGELFF
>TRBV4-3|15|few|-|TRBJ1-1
TGCGCCAGCAGCCAAGATTGGGGGATGAACACTGAAGCTTTCTTT
CASSQDWGMNTEAFF
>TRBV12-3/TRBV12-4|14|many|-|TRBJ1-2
TGTGCCAGCAGTTTAGCGCGCAGCGTCTATGGCTACACCTTC
CASSLARSVYGYTF
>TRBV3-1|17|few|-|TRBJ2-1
TGTGCCAGCAGCCAAACGCAAATTTTCTCCTCCTACAATGAGCAGTTCTTC
CASSQTQIFSSYNEQFF
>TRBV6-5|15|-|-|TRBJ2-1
TGTGCCAGCATTAGATTAAGCGGAACCTACAATGAGCAGTTCTTC
CASIRLSGTYNEQFF
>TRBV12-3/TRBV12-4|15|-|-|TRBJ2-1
TGTGCCAGCAGTTTTGGGTCAGGGGCCCACAATGAGCAGTTCTTC
CASSFGSGAHNEQFF
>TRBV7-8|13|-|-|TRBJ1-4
TGTGCCAGCAGCTTACAGGGCTCTGAAAAACTGTTTTTT
CASSLQGSEKLFF
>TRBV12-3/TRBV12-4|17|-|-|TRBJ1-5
TGTGCCAGCAGTTTAACCTCCGGGACCGCCGCAACTAAGCCCCAGCATTTT
CASSLTSGTAATKPQHF
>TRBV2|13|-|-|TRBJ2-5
TGTGCCAGCAGCCAGCTGAGGGGAGGGACCCAGTACTTC
CASSQLRGGTQYF
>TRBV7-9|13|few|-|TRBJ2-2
TGTGCCAGCAGCACCAGGGGTACCGGGGAGCTGTTTTTT
CASSTRGTGELFF
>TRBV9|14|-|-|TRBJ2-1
TGTGCCAGCAGCGCACTCACAGGGTCATATGAGCAGTTCTTC
CASSALTGSYEQFF
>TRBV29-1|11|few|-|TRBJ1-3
TGCAGCGTTGTTTACGGAAACACCATATATTTT
CSVVYGNTIYF
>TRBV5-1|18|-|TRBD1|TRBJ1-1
TGCGCCAGCAGCTTGGGGGGACAGGTCCCCAATGGGAACACTGAAGCTTTCTTT
CASSLGGQVPNGNTEAFF
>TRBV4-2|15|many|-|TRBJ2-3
TGTGCCAGCAGCCCCGGGACACGAGTATCAGATACGCAGTATTTT
CASSPGTRVSDTQYF
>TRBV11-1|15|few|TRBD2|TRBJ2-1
TGTGCCAGCAGCTCCTGGCGGGAGGTCCACAATGAGCAGTTCTTC
CASSSWREVHNEQFF
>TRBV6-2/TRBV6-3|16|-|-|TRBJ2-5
TGTGCCAGCAGCCGCGACAGGACTGGTATTGAAGAGACCCAGTACTTC
CASSRDRTGIEETQYF
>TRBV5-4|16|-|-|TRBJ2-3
TGTGCCAGCAGCTTGGAGAGGGGTTGTTGCACAGATACGCAGTATTTT
CASSLERGCCTDTQYF
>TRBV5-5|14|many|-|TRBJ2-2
TGTGCCAGCAGCTTCCTGAAAGATACCGGGGAGCTGTTTTTT
CASSFLKDTGELFF
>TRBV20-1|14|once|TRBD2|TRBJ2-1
TGCAGTGCTGACTGGGCGGGGGGGTACAATGAGCAGTTCTTC
CSADWAGGYNEQFF
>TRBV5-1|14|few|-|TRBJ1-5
TGCGCCAGCAGCTTGGGCGTGGAGAATCAGCCCCAGCATTTT
CASSLGVENQPQHF
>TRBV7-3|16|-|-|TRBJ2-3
TGTGCCAGCAGCTTTACCCTGGACAGACTCACAGATACGCAGTATTTT
CASSFTLDRLTDTQYF
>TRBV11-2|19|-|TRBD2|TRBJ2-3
TGTGCCAGCAGCGGGCGAGGTGGACTAGCGGGGAAGGTCACAGATACGCAGTATTTT
CASSGRGGLAGKVTDTQYF
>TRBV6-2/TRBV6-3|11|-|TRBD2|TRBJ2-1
TGTGCCAGCAGTCGGACTAGCCGAAGGTTCTTC
CASSRTSRRFF
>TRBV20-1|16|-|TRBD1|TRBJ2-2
TGCAGTGCTAGAGACCCCTCGACAGGGGGCTACGGGGAGCTGTTTTTT
CSARDPSTGGYGELFF
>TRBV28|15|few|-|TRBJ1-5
TGTGCCAGCAGTTCTAAACACAGGGTTCGTCAGCCCCAGCATTTT
CASSSKHRVRQPQHF
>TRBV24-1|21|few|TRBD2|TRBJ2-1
TGTGCCACCAGTGAAACCCTGGGACTAGCGGGATGGGGTGGCTCCTACAATGAGCAGTTCTTC
CATSETLGLAGWGGSYNEQFF
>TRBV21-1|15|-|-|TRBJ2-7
TGTGCCAGCAGCGCTCCGGGACTGCTGACCTACGAGCAGTACTTC
CASSAPGLLTYEQYF
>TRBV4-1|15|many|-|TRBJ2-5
TGCGCCAGCAGCCAGGAGGGGGCTACTCAAGAGACCCAGTACTTC
CASSQEGATQETQYF
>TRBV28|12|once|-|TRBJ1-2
TGTGCCAGCAGTTTGTTTGGGGGTGGCTACACCTTC
CASSLFGGGYTF
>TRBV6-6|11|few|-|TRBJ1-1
TGTGCCAGCAGTGGGCTTTCTGAAGCTTTCTTT
CASSGLSEAFF
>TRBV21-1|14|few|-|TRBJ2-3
TGTGCCAGCAGCTGGACTACCGGGCCTCGGGCGCAGTATTTT
CASSWTTGPRAQYF
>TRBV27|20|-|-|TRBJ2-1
TGTGCCAGCAGTCCCGAGGAACTTGGATATATATCAGATAGTGGCAATGAGCAGTTCTTC
CASSPEELGYISDSGNEQFF
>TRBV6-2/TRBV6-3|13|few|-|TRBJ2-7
TGTGCCAGCAGATTGGCCAAACTCTACGAGCAGTACTTC
CASRLAKLYEQYF
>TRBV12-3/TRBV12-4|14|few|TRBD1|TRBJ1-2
TGTGCCAGCAGTCGGGACAGGACTAACTATGGCTACACCTTC
CASSRDRTNYGYTF
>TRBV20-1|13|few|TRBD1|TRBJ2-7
TGCAGTGCTAGGGGACAGGGACCTTACGAGCAGTACTTC
CSARGQGPYEQYF
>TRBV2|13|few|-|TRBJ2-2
TGTGCCAGCAGTGGCTACAGGGACGGGGAGCTGTTTTTT
CASSGYRDGELFF
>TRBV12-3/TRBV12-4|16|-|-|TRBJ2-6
TGTGCCAGCATCCTGGGGACCTTCTCTGGGGCCAACGTCCTGACTTTC
CASILGTFSGANVLTF
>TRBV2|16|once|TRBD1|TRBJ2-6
TGTGCCAGCAACGGACAGGGGGTGGCTGGGGCCAACGTCCTGACTTTC
CASNGQGVAGANVLTF
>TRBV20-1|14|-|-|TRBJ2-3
TGCAGTGCAAAGGTGACTAGAGCAAAAGATACGCAGTATTTT
CSAKVTRAKDTQYF
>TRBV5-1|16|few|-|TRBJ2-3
TGCGCCAGCAGCTTGAGCAAGGGTTCCCGAAGGGATACGCAGTATTTT
CASSLSKGSRRDTQYF
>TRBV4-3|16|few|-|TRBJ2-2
TGCGCCAGCAGCCAAGATTGGTCCACGGGCACCGGGGAGCTGTTTTTT
CASSQDWSTGTGELFF